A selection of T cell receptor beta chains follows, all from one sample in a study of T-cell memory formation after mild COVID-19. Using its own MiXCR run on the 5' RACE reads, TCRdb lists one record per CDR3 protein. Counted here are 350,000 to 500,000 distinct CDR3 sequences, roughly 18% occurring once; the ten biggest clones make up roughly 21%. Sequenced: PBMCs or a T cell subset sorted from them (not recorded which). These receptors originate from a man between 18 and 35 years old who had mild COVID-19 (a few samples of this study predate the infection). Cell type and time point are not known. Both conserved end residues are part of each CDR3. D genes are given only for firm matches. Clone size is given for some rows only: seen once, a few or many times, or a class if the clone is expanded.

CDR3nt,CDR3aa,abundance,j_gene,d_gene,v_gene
TGTGCCAGCAGTTCCTCGGACAGGGGCAATCAGCCCCAGCATTTT,CASSSSDRGNQPQHF,few,TRBJ1-5,TRBD1,TRBV6-2/TRBV6-3
TGTGCCAGCAGCGTAGCAGGGGACGGGGCCAACGTCCTGACTTTC,CASSVAGDGANVLTF,NA,TRBJ2-6,NA,TRBV9
TGTGCCAGCAGCCATTGGACGGAGAACACCGGGGAGCTGTTTTTT,CASSHWTENTGELFF,NA,TRBJ2-2,NA,TRBV3-1
TGTGCCAGCAGCGTAGGAGGGGGCTCTGAAGCTTTCTTT,CASSVGGGSEAFF,NA,TRBJ1-1,TRBD1,TRBV9
TGTGCCAGCAGCGCGGGGACGGATGCTAGCACAGATACGCAGTATTTT,CASSAGTDASTDTQYF,many,TRBJ2-3,NA,TRBV5-4
TGTGCCAGCAGCTTAGAGGTTAAGTCGGGGGACGCCGGGGAGCTGTTTTTT,CASSLEVKSGDAGELFF,NA,TRBJ2-2,NA,TRBV11-2
TGTGCCAGCATCACAGGGACCGAGCAGTACTTC,CASITGTEQYF,NA,TRBJ2-7,NA,TRBV25-1
TGTGCCAGCAGTGACAGGGGGTATGAGCAGTTCTTC,CASSDRGYEQFF,NA,TRBJ2-1,TRBD1,TRBV2
TGCAGTGCACAAGCCCTGACTAGCAGCACAGATACGCAGTATTTT,CSAQALTSSTDTQYF,few,TRBJ2-3,TRBD2,TRBV20-1
TGTGCCAGCAGTGAACAGGGGGCAGAACAGCCCCAGCATTTT,CASSEQGAEQPQHF,NA,TRBJ1-5,TRBD1,TRBV6-1
TGCGCCAGCAGCTTTCGGGACAGGGCCCACGAGCAGTACTTC,CASSFRDRAHEQYF,few,TRBJ2-7,TRBD1,TRBV5-1
TGTGCCAGCAGCGCGGGCCCTACCCCGAACACCGGGGAGCTGTTTTTT,CASSAGPTPNTGELFF,few,TRBJ2-2,NA,TRBV5-5
TGTGCCAGCAGCTTGGGCCCACAGGGGGCGGAAAATTCACCCCTCCACTTT,CASSLGPQGAENSPLHF,few,TRBJ1-6,TRBD1,TRBV5-5
TGTGCCAGCAGCCCGTTTGGGGCAAATACGCAGTATTTT,CASSPFGANTQYF,few,TRBJ2-3,NA,TRBV6-5
TGTGCCAGCTCACCGCAACCCCCGGTGTACGGAAACACCATATATTTT,CASSPQPPVYGNTIYF,few,TRBJ1-3,NA,TRBV18
TGTGCCAGCTCCATGAACCCCGGACAGGGGCTGGAGACCCAGTACTTC,CASSMNPGQGLETQYF,few,TRBJ2-5,TRBD1,TRBV18
TGTGCCAGCAGCTTAAAGGGTAGCTACGAGCAGTACTTC,CASSLKGSYEQYF,many,TRBJ2-7,NA,TRBV7-9
TGTGCCAGCAGCTTAAGGCGGGACAGGGACCCTAGCACAGATACGCAGTATTTT,CASSLRRDRDPSTDTQYF,NA,TRBJ2-3,TRBD1,TRBV7-9
TGTGCCAGCAGTTTACTTACCGGGGCTACGCAGTATTTT,CASSLLTGATQYF,few,TRBJ2-3,NA,TRBV27
TGTGCCAGCAGTCTGATTTTGGGGGATAGCACAGATACGCAGTATTTT,CASSLILGDSTDTQYF,NA,TRBJ2-3,NA,TRBV28
TGCAGTGCTCCACCCGGGGGACTAGCCAAAAACATTCAGTACTTC,CSAPPGGLAKNIQYF,many,TRBJ2-4,NA,TRBV20-1
TGTGCCAGCAGCTTGGCAGGTATTTACGATGAGCAGTTCTTC,CASSLAGIYDEQFF,few,TRBJ2-1,NA,TRBV7-3
TGTGCCAGCAGCTTCGTAGTCTGGGGGAGCACAGATACGCAGTATTTT,CASSFVVWGSTDTQYF,NA,TRBJ2-3,NA,TRBV7-2
TGCGCCAGCAGCTCCCAGGGACTAGCGAGCACTGAGCAGTTCTTC,CASSSQGLASTEQFF,few,TRBJ2-1,TRBD2,TRBV5-1
TGTGCCAGCAGTGATAGGTATAATTCACCCCTCCACTTT,CASSDRYNSPLHF,NA,TRBJ1-6,NA,TRBV2
TGTGCCAGCAGCACGCAGGGACAGGGTATCCACGAGCAGTACTTC,CASSTQGQGIHEQYF,NA,TRBJ2-7,TRBD1,TRBV7-6
TGTGCCAGCAGCTTAACAGGGTCTGACTATGGCTACACCTTC,CASSLTGSDYGYTF,few,TRBJ1-2,NA,TRBV7-8